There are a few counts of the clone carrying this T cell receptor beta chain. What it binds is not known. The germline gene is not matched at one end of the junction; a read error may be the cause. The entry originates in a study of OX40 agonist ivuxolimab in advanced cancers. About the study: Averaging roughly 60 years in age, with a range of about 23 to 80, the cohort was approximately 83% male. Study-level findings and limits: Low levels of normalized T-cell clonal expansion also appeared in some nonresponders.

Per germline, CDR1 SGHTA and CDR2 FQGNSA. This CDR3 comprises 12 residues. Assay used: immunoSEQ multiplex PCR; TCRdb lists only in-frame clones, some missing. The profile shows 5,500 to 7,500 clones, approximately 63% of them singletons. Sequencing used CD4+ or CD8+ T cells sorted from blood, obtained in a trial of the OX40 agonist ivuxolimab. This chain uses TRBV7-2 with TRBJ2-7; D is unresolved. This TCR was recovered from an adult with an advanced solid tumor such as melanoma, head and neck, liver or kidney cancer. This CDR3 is CAGSEDTHEQYF. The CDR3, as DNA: TGTGCCGGCAGTGAAGATACCCACGAGCAGTACTTC.